A single sample is the source of the 14 T cell receptor beta chains below, sequenced in a study of CD8 T cells in ankylosing spondylitis. Overall study findings and caveats: Seven to nine highly homologous variants formed a TCR beta motif that appeared characteristic of ankylosing spondylitis blood.

Antigen specificity for these receptors is unknown. Via MiXCR, TCRdb re-called the 5' RACE reads, giving one row per CDR3 protein. The sample has under 450,000 distinct CDR3 sequences, roughly 18% seen once; the top ten hold approximately 0.97%. Sequenced material: blood, either unsorted or a sorted T cell fraction (not recorded which). The receptors stem from a male donor with ankylosing spondylitis.

This chain links TRBV7-2 with TRBJ2-7; 12 nucleotides align to TRBD1. V lost 1 base and J lost 5; bases outside the gene matches: 12. The CDR3 spans 18 residues. Per the germline V gene, CDR1 is SGHTA and CDR2 is FQGNSA. This CDR3 reads CASSLGSSGQGARNEQYF. CDR3 coding DNA: TGTGCCAGCAGCTTAGGCTCCTCGGGACAGGGGGCGCGGAACGAGCAGTACTTC.

The V and J genes are TRBV12-3 or TRBV12-4 and TRBJ1-3; 7 bases map to TRBD1. The CDR3 totals 13 residues. J gave up 2 bases and V 8 bases, and 3 bases lay outside the gene matches. CDR3 nucleotide sequence: TGTGCCAGCGACAGGGAAGCTGGAAACACCATATATTTT. This gives the protein CASDREAGNTIYF.

This clonotype has at least ten counts. The chain links TRBV12-3 or TRBV12-4 to TRBJ1-3; D is unclear. The V end lost 3 bases, the J end lost 0 bases, and 9 bases lay between the germline ends. The CDR3 runs 15 residues. The CDR3 loop is CASSLADFSGNTIYF. The CDR3 nucleotides are TGTGCCAGCAGTTTGGCGGACTTCTCTGGAAACACCATATATTTT.

This sequence joins TRBV7-8 and TRBJ2-2; perhaps TRBD1 as D (6 bases). Germline-derived CDR1 and CDR2 are SGHVS and FQNEAQ. This CDR3 has 16 residues. V was cut by 5 bases and J by 4 bases, with 17 bases left in between. CDR3 sequence: CASSQSRDTATGELFF. In DNA form, the CDR3 reads TGTGCCAGCAGCCAATCCCGGGACACCGCCACCGGGGAGCTGTTTTTT. Based on the CDR3 plus reference TRBV7-8 and TRBJ2-2, the full variable domain is GAGVSQSPRYKVAKRGQDVALRCDPISGHVSLFWYQQALGQGPEFLTYFQNEAQLDKSGLPSDRFFAERPEGSVSTLKIQRTQQEDSAVYLCASSQSRDTATGELFFGEGSRLTVL.

This clonotype was observed at least ten times. V and J are TRBV12-3 or TRBV12-4 and TRBJ1-1, with 8 positions matching TRBD1. CDR3 length equals 15 residues. V lost 4 bases, J lost 4 bases, and 8 bases stayed unmatched. The CDR3 region has the DNA TGTGCCAGCAGTTGGGATGGGACAGGCCCCACTGAAGCTTTCTTT. This codes for CASSWDGTGPTEAFF.

A few counts support this clonotype. The gene calls are TRBV7-9 and TRBJ2-7, with unresolved D. V was trimmed by 4 bases and J by 2 bases, leaving 9 bases between them. CDR3 length: 13 residues. From germline, CDR1 is SEHNR and CDR2 FQNEAQ (reference sequence). CDR3 nucleotides: TGTGCCAGCAGCTCCCCCCCGACCTACGAGCAGTACTTC. Translated, it gives CASSSPPTYEQYF.

This clonotype has ten or more counts. This rearrangement joins TRBV12-3 or TRBV12-4 to TRBJ2-1; 12 bases are shared with TRBD2. The CDR3 consists of 16 residues. V shed 3 bases, J shed 5 bases, and the junction held 5 bases outside the gene matches. CDR3 region: CASSFPLAGGNNEQFF. The DNA for the CDR3 is TGTGCCAGCAGTTTTCCTCTAGCGGGAGGGAACAATGAGCAGTTCTTC.

This chain links TRBV7-9 with TRBJ2-2; D not resolved. The length of the CDR3 is 13 residues. Looked up from germline, CDR1 is SEHNR and CDR2 is FQNEAQ (reference sequence). Trimming pared 0 bases from V and 10 bases from J, leaving 9 bases between. The CDR3 here is CASSLAFLPELFF. The CDR3 DNA sequence: TGTGCCAGCAGCTTAGCGTTTCTGCCGGAGCTGTTTTTT. The whole variable domain, remainder taken from reference TRBV7-9 and TRBJ2-2, is DTGVSQNPRHKITKRGQNVTFRCDPISEHNRLYWYRQTLGQGPEFLTYFQNEAQLEKSRLLSDRFSAERPKGSFSTLEIQRTEQGDSAMYLCASSLAFLPELFFGEGSRLTVL.

This clonotype has ten or more counts. The gene calls are TRBV6-5 and TRBJ2-5; 13 bases are shared with TRBD2. The CDR3 is made up of 17 amino acids. V dropped 4 bases and J dropped 4; count of bases not matched to a gene: 9. In germline, CDR1 is MNHEY, CDR2 SVGAGI. CDR3 protein: CASSSPGLAGVVETQYF. CDR3 nucleotide sequence: TGTGCCAGCAGTTCCCCAGGACTAGCGGGAGTCGTAGAGACCCAGTACTTC.

This clonotype was counted only a few times. The V gene is TRBV2, the J gene TRBJ2-1, with D possibly matching TRBD1 (6 bases). Germline V gene lookup returns CDR1 SNHLY and CDR2 FYNNEI. The CDR3 sequence is 13 residues long. The V gene lost 4 bases and the J gene lost 5 bases, with 9 bases spanning the gap. CDR3 region: CASSGDTNNEQFF. The CDR3 nucleotides are TGTGCCAGCAGTGGGGACACCAACAATGAGCAGTTCTTC.

The J gene is TRBJ2-7, the V gene TRBV19, with TRBD2 identical over 10 bases. Germline V gives CDR1 LNHDA, CDR2 SQIVND (reference sequence). With 6 bases clipped from V and 3 bases from J, the junction kept 8 bases outside the gene matches. The CDR3 is 15 amino acids. Here the CDR3 reads CASRVSTSGNYEQYF. As DNA, the CDR3 is TGTGCCAGTAGAGTCTCTACTAGCGGGAACTACGAGCAGTACTTC.

The chain joins TRBV20-1 to TRBJ2-1; 10 bases are shared with TRBD1. CDR1 and CDR2 from the germline V gene are DFQATT and SNEGSKA (reference sequence). The CDR3 extends over 15 amino acids. V shed 7 bases and J 12 bases; nucleotides not matched to a gene: 18. The CDR3, as DNA: TGCAGTGTTGGAAACCGGGACAGGGGCCAGAAGGGGCAGTTCTTC. Amino acid sequence: CSVGNRDRGQKGQFF.

The chain recombines TRBV14 with TRBJ2-1; D ambiguous. Per the germline V gene, CDR1 is SGHDN and CDR2 is FVKESK. This CDR3 is built from 13 residues. V was clipped by 4 bases and J by 2 bases, with 6 bases between them. The CDR3 loop reads CASSRRPYNEQFF. The CDR3, as DNA: TGTGCCAGCAGCCGCCGCCCCTACAATGAGCAGTTCTTC.

This clonotype has only a few counts. This chain joins TRBV3-1 and TRBJ2-1; D is possibly TRBD2 (5 bases). Germline assignment: CDR1 LGHDT and CDR2 YNNKEL (reference sequence). The V end was cut by 1 base, the J end by 0 bases, with 7 bases between. This CDR3 is 15 amino acids long. The CDR3 region is CASSQVRGSYNEQFF. The CDR3 nucleotides read TGTGCCAGCAGCCAAGTTCGGGGCTCCTACAATGAGCAGTTCTTC.